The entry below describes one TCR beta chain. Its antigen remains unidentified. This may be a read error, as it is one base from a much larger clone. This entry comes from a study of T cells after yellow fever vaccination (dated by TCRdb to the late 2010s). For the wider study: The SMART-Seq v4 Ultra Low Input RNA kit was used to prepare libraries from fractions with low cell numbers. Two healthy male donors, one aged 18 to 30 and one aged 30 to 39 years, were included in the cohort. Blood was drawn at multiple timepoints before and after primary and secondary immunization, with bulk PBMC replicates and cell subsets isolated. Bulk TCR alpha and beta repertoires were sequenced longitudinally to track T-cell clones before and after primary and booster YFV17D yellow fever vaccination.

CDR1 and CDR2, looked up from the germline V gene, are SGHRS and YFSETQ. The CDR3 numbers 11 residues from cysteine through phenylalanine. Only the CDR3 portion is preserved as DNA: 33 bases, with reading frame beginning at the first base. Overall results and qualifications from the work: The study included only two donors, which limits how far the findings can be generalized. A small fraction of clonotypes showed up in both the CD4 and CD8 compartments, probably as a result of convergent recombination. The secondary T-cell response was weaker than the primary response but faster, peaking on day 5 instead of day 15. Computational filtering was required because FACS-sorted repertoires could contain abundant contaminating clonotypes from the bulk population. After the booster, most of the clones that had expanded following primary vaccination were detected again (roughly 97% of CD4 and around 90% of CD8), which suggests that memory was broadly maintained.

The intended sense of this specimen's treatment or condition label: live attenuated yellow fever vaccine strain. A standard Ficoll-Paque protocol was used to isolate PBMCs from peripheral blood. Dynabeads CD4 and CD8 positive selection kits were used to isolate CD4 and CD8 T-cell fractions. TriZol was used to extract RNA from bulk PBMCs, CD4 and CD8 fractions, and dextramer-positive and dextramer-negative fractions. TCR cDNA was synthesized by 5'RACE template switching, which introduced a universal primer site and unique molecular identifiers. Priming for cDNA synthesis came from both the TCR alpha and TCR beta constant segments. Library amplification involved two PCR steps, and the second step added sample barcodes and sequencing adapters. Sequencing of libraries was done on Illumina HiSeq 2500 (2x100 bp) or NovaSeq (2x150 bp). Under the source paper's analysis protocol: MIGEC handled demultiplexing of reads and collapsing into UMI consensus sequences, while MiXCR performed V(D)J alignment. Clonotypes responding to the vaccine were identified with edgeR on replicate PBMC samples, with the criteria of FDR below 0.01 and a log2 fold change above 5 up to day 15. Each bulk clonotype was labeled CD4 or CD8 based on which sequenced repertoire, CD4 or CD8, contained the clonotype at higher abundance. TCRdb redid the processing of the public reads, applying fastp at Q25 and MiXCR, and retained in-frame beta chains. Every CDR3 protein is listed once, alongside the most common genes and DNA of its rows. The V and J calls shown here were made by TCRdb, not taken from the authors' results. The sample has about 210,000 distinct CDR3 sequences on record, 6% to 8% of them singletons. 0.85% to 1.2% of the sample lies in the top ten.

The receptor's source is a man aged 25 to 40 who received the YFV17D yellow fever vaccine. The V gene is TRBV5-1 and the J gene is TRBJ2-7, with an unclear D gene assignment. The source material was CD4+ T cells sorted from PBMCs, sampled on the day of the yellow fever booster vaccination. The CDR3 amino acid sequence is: CPSSSEDEQYF. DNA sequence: TGCCCCAGCAGCAGTGAGGACGAGCAGTACTTC.